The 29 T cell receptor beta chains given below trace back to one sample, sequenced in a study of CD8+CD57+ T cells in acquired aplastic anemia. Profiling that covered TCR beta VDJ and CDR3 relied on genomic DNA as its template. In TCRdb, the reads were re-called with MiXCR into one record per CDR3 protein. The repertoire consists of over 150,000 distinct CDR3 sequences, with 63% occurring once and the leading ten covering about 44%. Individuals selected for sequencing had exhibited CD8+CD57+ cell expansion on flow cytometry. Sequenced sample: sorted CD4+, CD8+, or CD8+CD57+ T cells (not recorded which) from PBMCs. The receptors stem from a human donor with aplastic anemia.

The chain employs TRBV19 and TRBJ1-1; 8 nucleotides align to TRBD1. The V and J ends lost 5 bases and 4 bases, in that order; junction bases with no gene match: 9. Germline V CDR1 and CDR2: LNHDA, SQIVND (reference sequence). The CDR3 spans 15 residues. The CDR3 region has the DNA TGTGCCAGTAGTCAGGGGGCGCGGGGGTTCACTGAAGCTTTCTTT. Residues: CASSQGARGFTEAFF.

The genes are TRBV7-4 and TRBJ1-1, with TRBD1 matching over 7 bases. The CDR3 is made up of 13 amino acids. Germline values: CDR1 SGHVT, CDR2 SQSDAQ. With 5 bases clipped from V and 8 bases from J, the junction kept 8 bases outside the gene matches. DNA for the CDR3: TGTGCCAGCAGCCCACAGGGGTCCCTCGAAGCTTTCTTT. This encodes CASSPQGSLEAFF.

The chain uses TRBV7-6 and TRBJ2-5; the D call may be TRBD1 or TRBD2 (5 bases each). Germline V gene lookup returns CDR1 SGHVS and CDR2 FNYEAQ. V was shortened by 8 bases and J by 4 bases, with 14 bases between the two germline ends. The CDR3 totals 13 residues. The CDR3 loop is CASLPGDVETQYF. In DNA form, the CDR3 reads TGTGCCAGCCTCCCCGGGGACGTAGAGACCCAGTACTTC. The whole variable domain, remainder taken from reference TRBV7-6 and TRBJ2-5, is GAGVSQSPRYKVTKRGQDVALRCDPISGHVSLYWYRQALGQGPEFLTYFNYEAQQDKSGLPNDRFSAERPEGSISTLTIQRTEQRDSAMYRCASLPGDVETQYFGPGTRLLVL.

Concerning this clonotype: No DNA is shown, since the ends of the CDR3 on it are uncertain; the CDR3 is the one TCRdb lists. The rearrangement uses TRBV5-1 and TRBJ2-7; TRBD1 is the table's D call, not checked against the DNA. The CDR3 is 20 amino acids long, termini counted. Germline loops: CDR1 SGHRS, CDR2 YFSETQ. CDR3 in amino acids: CASIISAPAVIGTVTYEQYF.

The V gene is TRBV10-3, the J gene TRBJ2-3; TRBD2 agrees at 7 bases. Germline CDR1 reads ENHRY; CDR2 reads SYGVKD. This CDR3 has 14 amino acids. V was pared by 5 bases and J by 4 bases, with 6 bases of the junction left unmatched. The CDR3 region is CAISRGDEADTQYF. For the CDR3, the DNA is TGTGCCATCAGTCGGGGGGATGAGGCAGATACGCAGTATTTT.

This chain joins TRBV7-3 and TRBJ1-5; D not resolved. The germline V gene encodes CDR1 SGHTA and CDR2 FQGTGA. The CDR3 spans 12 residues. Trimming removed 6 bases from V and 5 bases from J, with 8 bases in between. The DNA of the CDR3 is TGTGCCAGCAGTTACGACGATCAGCCCCAGCATTTT. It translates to CASSYDDQPQHF.

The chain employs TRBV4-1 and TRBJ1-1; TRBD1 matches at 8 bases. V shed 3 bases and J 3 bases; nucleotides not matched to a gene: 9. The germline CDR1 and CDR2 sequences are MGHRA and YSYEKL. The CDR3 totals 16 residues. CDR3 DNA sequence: TGCGCCAGCAGCCACCTCAGGGGGCAGGGGGACACTGAAGCTTTCTTT. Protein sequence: CASSHLRGQGDTEAFF.

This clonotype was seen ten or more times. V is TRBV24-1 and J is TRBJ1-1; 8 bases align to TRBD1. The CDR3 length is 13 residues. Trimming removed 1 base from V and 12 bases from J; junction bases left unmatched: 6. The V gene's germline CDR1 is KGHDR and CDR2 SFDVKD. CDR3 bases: TGTGCCACCAGTGATTTCACCGGACAGGGCTCTTTCTTT. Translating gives CATSDFTGQGSFF.

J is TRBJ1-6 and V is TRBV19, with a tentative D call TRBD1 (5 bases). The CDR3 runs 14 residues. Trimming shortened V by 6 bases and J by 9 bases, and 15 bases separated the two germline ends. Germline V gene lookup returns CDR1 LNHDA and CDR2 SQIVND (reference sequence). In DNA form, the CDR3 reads TGTGCCAGTAGCCGGGACGCGACCCGTTCACCCCTCCACTTT. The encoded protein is CASSRDATRSPLHF.

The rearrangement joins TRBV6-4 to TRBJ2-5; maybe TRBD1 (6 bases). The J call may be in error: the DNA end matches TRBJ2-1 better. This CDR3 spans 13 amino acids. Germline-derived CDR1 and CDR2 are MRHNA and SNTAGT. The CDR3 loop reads CASSAADSNEQFF. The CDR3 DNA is TGTGCCAGCAGTGCCGCGGACAGCAATGAGCAGTTCTTC.

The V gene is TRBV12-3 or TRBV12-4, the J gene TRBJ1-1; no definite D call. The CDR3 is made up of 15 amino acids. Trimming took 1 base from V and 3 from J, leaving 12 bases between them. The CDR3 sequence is CASSLGPSRDTEAFF. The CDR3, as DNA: TGTGCCAGCAGTTTAGGACCGAGTAGGGACACTGAAGCTTTCTTT.

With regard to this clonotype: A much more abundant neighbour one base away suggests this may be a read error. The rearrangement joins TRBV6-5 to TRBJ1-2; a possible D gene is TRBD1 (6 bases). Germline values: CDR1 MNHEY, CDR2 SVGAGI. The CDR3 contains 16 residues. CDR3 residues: CASRSSVVQGTRGCTF. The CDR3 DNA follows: TGTGCCAGCAGGTCCTCTGTGGTTCAGGGGACTCGGGGCTGCACCTTC.

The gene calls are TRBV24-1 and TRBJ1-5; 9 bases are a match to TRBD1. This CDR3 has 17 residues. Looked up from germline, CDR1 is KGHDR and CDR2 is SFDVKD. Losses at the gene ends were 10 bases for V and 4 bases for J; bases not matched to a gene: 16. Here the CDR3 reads CATPIRTGTGTNQPQHF. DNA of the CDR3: TGTGCCACACCGATAAGGACCGGGACAGGGACAAATCAGCCCCAGCATTTT.

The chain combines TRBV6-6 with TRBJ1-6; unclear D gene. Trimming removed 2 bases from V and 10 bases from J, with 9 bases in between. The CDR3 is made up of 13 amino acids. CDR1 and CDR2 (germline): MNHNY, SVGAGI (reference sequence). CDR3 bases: TGTGCCAGCAGTTACCCAGGACGGTCACCCCTCCACTTT. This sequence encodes CASSYPGRSPLHF.

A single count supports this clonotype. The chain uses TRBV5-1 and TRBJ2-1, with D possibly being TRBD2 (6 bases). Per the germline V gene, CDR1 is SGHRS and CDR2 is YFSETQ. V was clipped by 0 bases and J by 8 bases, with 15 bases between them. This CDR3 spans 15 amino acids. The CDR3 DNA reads TGCGCCAGCAGCTTGGTTGCGGGACCCCTTTATGAGCAGTTCTTC. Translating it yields CASSLVAGPLYEQFF.

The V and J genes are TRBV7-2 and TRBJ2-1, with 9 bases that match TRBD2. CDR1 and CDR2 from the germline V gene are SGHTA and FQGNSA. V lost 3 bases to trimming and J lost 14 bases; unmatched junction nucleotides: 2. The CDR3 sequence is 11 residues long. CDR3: CASSFLAGKFF. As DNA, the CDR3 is TGTGCCAGCAGCTTTCTAGCGGGGAAGTTCTTC.

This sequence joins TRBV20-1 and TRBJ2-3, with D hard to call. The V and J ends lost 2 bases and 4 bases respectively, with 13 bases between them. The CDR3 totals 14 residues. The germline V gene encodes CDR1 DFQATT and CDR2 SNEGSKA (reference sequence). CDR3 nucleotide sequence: TGCAGTGCTAGATCGACAAAGGGCGCAGATACGCAGTATTTT. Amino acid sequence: CSARSTKGADTQYF.

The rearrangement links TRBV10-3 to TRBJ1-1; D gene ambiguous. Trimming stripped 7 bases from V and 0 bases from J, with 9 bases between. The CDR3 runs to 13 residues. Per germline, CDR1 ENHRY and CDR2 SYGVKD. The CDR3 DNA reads TGTGCCATCAACCCATCGATGAACACTGAAGCTTTCTTT. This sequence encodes CAINPSMNTEAFF.

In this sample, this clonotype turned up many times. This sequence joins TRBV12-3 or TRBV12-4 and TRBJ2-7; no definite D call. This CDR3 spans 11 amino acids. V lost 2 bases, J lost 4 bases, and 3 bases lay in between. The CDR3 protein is CASSLKYEQYF. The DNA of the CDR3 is TGTGCCAGCAGTTTAAAGTACGAGCAGTACTTC.

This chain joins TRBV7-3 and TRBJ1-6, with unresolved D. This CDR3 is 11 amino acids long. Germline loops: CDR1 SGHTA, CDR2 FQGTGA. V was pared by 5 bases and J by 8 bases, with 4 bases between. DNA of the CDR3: TGTGCCAGCAGCCCCGATTCACCCCTCCACTTT. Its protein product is CASSPDSPLHF.

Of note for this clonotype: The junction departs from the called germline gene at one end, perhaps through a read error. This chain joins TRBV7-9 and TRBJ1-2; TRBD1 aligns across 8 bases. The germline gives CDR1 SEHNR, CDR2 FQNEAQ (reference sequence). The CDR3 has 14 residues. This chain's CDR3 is CASSLASGGSGYAF. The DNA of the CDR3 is TGTGCCAGCAGCTTAGCCTCAGGGGGCTCTGGCTACGCCTTC.

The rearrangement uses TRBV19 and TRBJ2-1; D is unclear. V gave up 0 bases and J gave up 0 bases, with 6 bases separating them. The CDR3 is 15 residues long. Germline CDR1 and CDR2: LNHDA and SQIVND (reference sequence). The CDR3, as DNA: TGTGCCAGTAGTATAGACTCGAGCTCCTACAATGAGCAGTTCTTC. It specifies CASSIDSSSYNEQFF.

The CDR3 loop is CASSLGAGGLGTEAFF. The CDR3 coding sequence is TGTGCCAGCAGCTTAGGGGCAGGGGGCTTGGGCACTGAAGCTTTCTTT. V usage is TRBV7-9 and J usage is TRBJ1-1, with 8 positions matching TRBD1. The CDR3 extends over 16 amino acids. Unmatched junction bases numbered 8, after V lost 1 base and J lost 4 bases. From germline, CDR1 is SEHNR and CDR2 FQNEAQ (reference sequence). Looking up the rest from reference TRBV7-9 and TRBJ1-1 gives the full variable domain: DTGVSQNPRHKITKRGQNVTFRCDPISEHNRLYWYRQTLGQGPEFLTYFQNEAQLEKSRLLSDRFSAERPKGSFSTLEIQRTEQGDSAMYLCASSLGAGGLGTEAFFGQGTRLTVV.

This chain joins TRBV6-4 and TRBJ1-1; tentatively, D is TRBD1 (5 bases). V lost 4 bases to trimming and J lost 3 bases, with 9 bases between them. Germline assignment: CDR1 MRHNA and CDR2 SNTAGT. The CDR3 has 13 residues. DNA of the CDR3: TGTGCCAGCAGTGGAGGGGTCCACACTGAAGCTTTCTTT. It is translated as CASSGGVHTEAFF.

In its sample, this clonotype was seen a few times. The CDR3 coding sequence is TGCAGTCGAGGACAGGGGGAAAACTATGGCTACACCTTC. Its protein is CSRGQGENYGYTF. The chain has TRBV20-1 and TRBJ1-2; 10 positions match TRBD1. The CDR3 spans 13 residues. Trimming cost V 8 bases and J 2 bases; bases outside gene matches: 5. Germline V gene lookup returns CDR1 DFQATT and CDR2 SNEGSKA (reference sequence).

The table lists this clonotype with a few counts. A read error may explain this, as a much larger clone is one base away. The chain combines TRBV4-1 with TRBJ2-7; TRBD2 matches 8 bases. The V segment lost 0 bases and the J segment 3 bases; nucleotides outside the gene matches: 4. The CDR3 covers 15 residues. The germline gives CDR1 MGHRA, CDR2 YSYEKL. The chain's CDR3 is CASSQEGRGDYEQYF. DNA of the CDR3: TGCGCCAGCAGCCAAGAGGGGCGGGGGGACTACGAGCAGTACTTC.

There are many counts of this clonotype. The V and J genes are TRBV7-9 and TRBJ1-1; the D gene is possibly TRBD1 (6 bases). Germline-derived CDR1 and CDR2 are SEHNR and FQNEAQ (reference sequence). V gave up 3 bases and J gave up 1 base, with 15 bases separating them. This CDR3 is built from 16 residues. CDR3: CASSFKTGSWNTEAFF. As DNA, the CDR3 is TGTGCCAGCAGCTTCAAAACAGGGAGTTGGAACACTGAAGCTTTCTTT.

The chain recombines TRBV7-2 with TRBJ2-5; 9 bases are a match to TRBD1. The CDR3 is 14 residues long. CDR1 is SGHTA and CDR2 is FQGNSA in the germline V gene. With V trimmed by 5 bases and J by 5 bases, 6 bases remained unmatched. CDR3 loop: CASSVGQGQETQYF. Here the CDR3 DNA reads TGTGCCAGCAGCGTCGGACAGGGGCAGGAGACCCAGTACTTC.

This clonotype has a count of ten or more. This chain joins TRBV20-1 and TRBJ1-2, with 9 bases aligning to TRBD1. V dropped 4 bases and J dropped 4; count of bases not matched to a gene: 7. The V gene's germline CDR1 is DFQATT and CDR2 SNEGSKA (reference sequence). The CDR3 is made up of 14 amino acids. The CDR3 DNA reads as TGCAGTGCTAAACCGATGACAGGGGGCTATGGCTACACCTTC. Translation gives CSAKPMTGGYGYTF.